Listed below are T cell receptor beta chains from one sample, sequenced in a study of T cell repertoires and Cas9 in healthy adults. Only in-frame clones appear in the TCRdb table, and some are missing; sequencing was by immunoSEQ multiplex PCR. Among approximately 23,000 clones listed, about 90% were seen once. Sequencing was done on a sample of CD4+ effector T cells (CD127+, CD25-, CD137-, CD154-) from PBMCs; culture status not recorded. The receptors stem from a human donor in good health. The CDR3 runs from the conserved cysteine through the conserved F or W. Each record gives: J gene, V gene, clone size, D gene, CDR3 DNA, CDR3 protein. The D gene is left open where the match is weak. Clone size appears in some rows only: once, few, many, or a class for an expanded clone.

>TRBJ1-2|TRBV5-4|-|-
TGTGCCAGCAGCTTGGAGCCCACGCAGCTCGCCTTC
CASSLEPTQLAF
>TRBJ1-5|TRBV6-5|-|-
TGTGCCAGCAGCAAGGACAGCAATCAGCCCCAGCATTTT
CASSKDSNQPQHF
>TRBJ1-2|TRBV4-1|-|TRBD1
TGCGCCAGCAGCCAACGGATCAGGGACAGGTTTAGTGGGGCGTATGGCTACACCTTC
CASSQRIRDRFSGAYGYTF
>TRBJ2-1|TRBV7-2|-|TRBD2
TGTGCCAGCAGCTTCGGCCGGGAGGCTTTTGAGCAGTTCTTC
CASSFGREAFEQFF
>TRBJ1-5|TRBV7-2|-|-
TGTGCCAGCAGCTTAGACTCAGGTAACAATCAGCCCCAGCATTTT
CASSLDSGNNQPQHF
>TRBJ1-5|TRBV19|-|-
TGTGCCAGTAGCGACTACAGGAATCAGCCCCAGCATTTT
CASSDYRNQPQHF
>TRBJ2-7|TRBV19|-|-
TGTGCCAGTAGTATAGGAGGGGGAGCTTACGAGCAGTACTTC
CASSIGGGAYEQYF
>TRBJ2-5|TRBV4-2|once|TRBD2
TGTGCCAGCAGCCAAGGGACTAGCGATGCAGAGACCCAGTACTTC
CASSQGTSDAETQYF
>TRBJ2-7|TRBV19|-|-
TGTGCCAGTAGTATTCAGCCCGGGCAGGGATCCTACGAGCAGTACTTC
CASSIQPGQGSYEQYF
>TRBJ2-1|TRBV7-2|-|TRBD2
TGTGCCAGCACCTTGACTAGCGGGACCGATGAGCAGTTCTTC
CASTLTSGTDEQFF
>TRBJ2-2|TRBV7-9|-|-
TGTGCCAGCAGCCCACATTGGAGTGACACCGGGGAGCTGTTTTTT
CASSPHWSDTGELFF
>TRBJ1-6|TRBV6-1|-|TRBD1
TGTGCCAGCGTAGTGGACAGGTTAAATTCACCCCTCCACTTT
CASVVDRLNSPLHF
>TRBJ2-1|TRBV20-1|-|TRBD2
TGCAGTGCCACTCCTAGCGGTGAGCAGTTCTTC
CSATPSGEQFF
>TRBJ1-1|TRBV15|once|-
TGTGCCACCAGCAGAGATCTTTTGGTGAACACTGAAGCTTTCTTT
CATSRDLLVNTEAFF
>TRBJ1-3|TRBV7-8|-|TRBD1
TGTGCCAGCAGCAGGGACAGGGTGGGAAACACCATATATTTT
CASSRDRVGNTIYF
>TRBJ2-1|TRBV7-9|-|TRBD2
TGTGCCAGCAGCTCAACTAGCGGGAGAAGTAGCGAGCAGTTCTTC
CASSSTSGRSSEQFF
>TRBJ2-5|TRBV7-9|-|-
TGTGCCAGCAGCAAGGAGAGGGTGAGACAAGAGACCCAGTACTTC
CASSKERVRQETQYF
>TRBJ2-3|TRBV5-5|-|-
TGTGCCAGCAGCCCCCCCTTTGTCCGCACAGATACGCAGTATTTT
CASSPPFVRTDTQYF
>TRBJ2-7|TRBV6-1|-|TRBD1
TGTGCCAGCAGTGGATGGGGGGACAGGGGCATAAACGAGCAGTACTTC
CASSGWGDRGINEQYF
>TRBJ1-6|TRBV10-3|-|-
TGTGCCATCAGTACTAGTGATAATTCACCCCTCCACTTT
CAISTSDNSPLHF
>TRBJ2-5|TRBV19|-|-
TGTGCCAGCAGCCAGGGCCAGGGGTCTGTAGAGACCCAGTACTTC
CASSQGQGSVETQYF
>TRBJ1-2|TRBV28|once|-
TGTGCCAGCAGTTTACCCCAGTCCTATGGCTACACCTTC
CASSLPQSYGYTF
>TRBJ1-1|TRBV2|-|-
TGTGCCAGCAGTGAGGGACCCCCCGGCACTGAAGCTTTCTTT
CASSEGPPGTEAFF
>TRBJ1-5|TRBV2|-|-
TGTGCCAGCAGTGACCAGGGATCCGGCAATCAGCCCCAGCATTTT
CASSDQGSGNQPQHF
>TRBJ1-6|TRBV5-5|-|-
TGTGCCAGCAGTACTCAGGGGACCTATAATTCACCCCTCCACTTT
CASSTQGTYNSPLHF
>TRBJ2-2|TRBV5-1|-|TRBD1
TGCGCCAGCAGCTGGACGGGACAGGGGACCGGGGAGCTGTTTTTT
CASSWTGQGTGELFF
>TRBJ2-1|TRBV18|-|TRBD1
TGTGCCAGCTCCTCAGGACAGGCGAGCTCCTACAATGAGCAGTTCTTC
CASSSGQASSYNEQFF
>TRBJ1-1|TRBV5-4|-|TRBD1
TGCGCCAGCAGCTCGGCGGGCAGGGGGCACACTGAAGCTTTCTTT
CASSSAGRGHTEAFF
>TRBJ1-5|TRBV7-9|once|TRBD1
TGTGCCAGCAGCCGAGGGACAGTAATTAATGGTCCCCAGCATTTT
CASSRGTVINGPQHF
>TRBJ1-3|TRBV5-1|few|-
TGCGCCAGCCTCCCGGACTCTGGAAACACCATATATTTT
CASLPDSGNTIYF
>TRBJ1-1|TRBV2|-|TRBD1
TGTGCCAGCAGTATCGGGACAGGGTTTACTGAAGCTTTCTTT
CASSIGTGFTEAFF
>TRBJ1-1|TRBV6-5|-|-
TGTGCCAGCAGTTCAGGGAACACTGAAGCTTTCTTT
CASSSGNTEAFF
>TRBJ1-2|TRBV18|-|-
TGTGCCAGCTCACCACCGGCAGGGGCGGGTGGCTACACCTTC
CASSPPAGAGGYTF
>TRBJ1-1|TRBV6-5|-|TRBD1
TGTGCCAGCAGTATCCGGGACAGCCATGAAGCTTTCTTT
CASSIRDSHEAFF
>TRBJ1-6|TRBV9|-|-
TGTGCCAGCAGCGTCGGCCCTCGAGAGTCACCCCTCCACTTT
CASSVGPRESPLHF
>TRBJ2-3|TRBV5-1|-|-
TGCGCCAGCAGCGATGCGGGTGGCTCGGATACGCAGTATTTT
CASSDAGGSDTQYF
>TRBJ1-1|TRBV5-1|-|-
TGCGCCAGCAGCCAGACGCCGACAGTCAACACTGAAGCTTTCTTT
CASSQTPTVNTEAFF
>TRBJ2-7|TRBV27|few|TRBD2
TGTGCCAGCACCAAGATGGGGGGAGGGTCCTACGAGCAGTACTTC
CASTKMGGGSYEQYF
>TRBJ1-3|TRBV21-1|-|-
TGTGCCAGCAGCCTTTATGACAGGGGAGGAAACACCATATATTTT
CASSLYDRGGNTIYF
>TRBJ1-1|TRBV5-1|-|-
TGCGCCAGCAGCTTTCAGGTGAACACTGAAGCTTTCTTT
CASSFQVNTEAFF
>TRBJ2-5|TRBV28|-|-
TGTGCCAGCAGTTTAGCTGGGGGTAGAGTCGGGACCCAGTACTTC
CASSLAGGRVGTQYF
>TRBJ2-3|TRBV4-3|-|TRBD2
TGCGCCAGCAGCCAAGGGGCTAGCGGGAGAGCAGATACGCAGTATTTT
CASSQGASGRADTQYF
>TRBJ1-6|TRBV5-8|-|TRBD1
TGTGCCAGCAGTCACCGAACCGGGACAGGTCCTTCACCCCTCCACTTT
CASSHRTGTGPSPLHF